What follows describes a single T cell receptor (beta chain). Antigen: not known. This sample was included in a study of T cell responses to AZD1222 COVID-19 vaccine. Overall study results and limits: Repertoire samples came only from after the peak T cell response.

TCRdb's copy holds only in-frame clones and misses some; the assay was immunoSEQ multiplex PCR. This sample carries about 140,000 clones, approximately 90% of them seen once, and the ten largest clones take roughly 4%. Germline CDR1 SGDLS, CDR2 YYNGEE. The CDR3 has 16 residues. V was cut by 3 bases and J by 4 bases, with 17 bases left in between. The sequence was obtained from an adult who received the AZD1222 COVID-19 vaccine. V usage is TRBV9 and J usage is TRBJ2-1, with TRBD2 as a possible D gene (6 bases). The sequenced sample was peripheral blood, obtained 28 days after the second AZD1222 dose. DNA for the CDR3: TGTGCCAGCAGCGCGTCCTTAGCGGCCCATTACAATGAGCAGTTCTTC. It is translated as CASSASLAAHYNEQFF. Together with reference TRBV9 and TRBJ2-1, the CDR3 gives the full variable domain: DSGVTQTPKHLITATGQRVTLRCSPRSGDLSVYWYQQSLDQGLQFLIQYYNGEERAKGNILERFSAQQFPDLHSELNLSSLELGDSALYFCASSASLAAHYNEQFFGPGTRLTVL.